Listed below are T cell receptor beta chains from one sample, sequenced in a study of regulatory dendritic cells for organ transplantation. TCRdb's table, derived via immunoSEQ multiplex PCR, lists solely in-frame clones and lacks some. Among roughly 27,000 clones, around 79% were seen once, and the ten largest hold roughly 2.2%. The sample taken for sequencing was memory CD4+ T cells from blood. Receptor source: a human donor in good health. CDR3s include the opening cysteine and the closing phenylalanine or tryptophan. Fields, in order: D gene, clone size, V gene, J gene, CDR3 DNA, CDR3 protein. A D gene is named only where the DNA matches it firmly. Where a row states a size, it is once, few, many or the class of an expanded clone; other rows omit it.

>NA|NA|TRBV9|TRBJ2-7
TGTGCCAGCAGCGTAGTGGGGTTGGGTGAGCAGTACTTC
CASSVVGLGEQYF
>TRBD2|NA|TRBV4-3|TRBJ2-3
TGCGCCAGCAGCCGCCAAACTCGGACTAGCGTGCCCGATACGCAGTATTTT
CASSRQTRTSVPDTQYF
>NA|NA|TRBV6-1|TRBJ1-2
TGTGCCAGCAGAGGGGACGGACCTAACTATGGCTACACCTTC
CASRGDGPNYGYTF
>NA|NA|TRBV11-1|TRBJ2-3
TGTGCCAGCAGCTTAGCTAGTGGGGATACGCAGTATTTT
CASSLASGDTQYF
>TRBD2|few|TRBV4-2|TRBJ2-1
TGTGCCAGCAGCCCCAGGACTAGCGGGAAGAATGAGCAGTTCTTC
CASSPRTSGKNEQFF
>TRBD1|NA|TRBV18|TRBJ2-3
TGTGCCAGCCCACCCGACAGGGGCGCAGATACGCAGTATTTT
CASPPDRGADTQYF
>NA|few|TRBV7-2|TRBJ2-5
TGTGCCAGCAGCTTAGCTAGGTCGGCAGGCCTTGGATGGGGAGAGACCCAGTACTTC
CASSLARSAGLGWGETQYF
>NA|NA|TRBV10-3|TRBJ1-6
TGTGCCATCAGTGATCAGGAAATTAATTCACCCCTCCACTTT
CAISDQEINSPLHF
>NA|NA|TRBV29-1|TRBJ2-2
TGCAGCTACCTAAGAGGGGCAAGGAGAACCACCGGGGAGCTGTTTTTT
CSYLRGARRTTGELFF
>TRBD2|NA|TRBV7-2|TRBJ2-7
TGTGCCAGCAGCTACACGGGTAGCGGGGTGCCCGGCGAGCAGTACTTC
CASSYTGSGVPGEQYF
>TRBD2|NA|TRBV19|TRBJ2-5
TGTGCCAGTAGTAACCGAGCGGGGGGGCAGGAGACCCAGTACTTC
CASSNRAGGQETQYF
>TRBD2|NA|TRBV19|TRBJ2-5
TGTGCCAGTAGTGAGAGGGTTAGTAGCGGGAACCAAGAGACCCAGTACTTC
CASSERVSSGNQETQYF
>NA|NA|TRBV29-1|TRBJ1-1
TGCAGCGTTGAAGGGAACAGTGGGAAGAACACTGAAGCTTTCTTT
CSVEGNSGKNTEAFF
>NA|NA|TRBV15|TRBJ2-1
TGTGCCACCAGCAGAGATTCCGGGGGAGTTAATGAGCAGTTCTTC
CATSRDSGGVNEQFF
>NA|NA|TRBV15|TRBJ2-3
TGTGCCACCAGCAGACCCCATGGAACAACAGATACGCAGTATTTT
CATSRPHGTTDTQYF
>NA|NA|TRBV7-6|TRBJ2-2
TGTGCCAGCAGGGGGGTTGCAGGGAGTGTCGTCGGGGAGCTGTTTTTT
CASRGVAGSVVGELFF
>NA|NA|TRBV18|TRBJ1-5
TGTGCCAGCTCACCACAGGGGGGGAGTTTTAGCAATCAGCCCCAGCATTTT
CASSPQGGSFSNQPQHF
>NA|NA|TRBV5-5|TRBJ1-2
TGTGCCAGCAGGCCACCGGGATCTAACTATGGCTACACCTTC
CASRPPGSNYGYTF
>NA|few|TRBV2|TRBJ1-2
TGTGCCAGCAGTGTTTATAGCTACACCTTC
CASSVYSYTF
>TRBD1|NA|TRBV7-2|TRBJ1-3
TGTGCCAGCAGCTTAGGGGACAGACCTAGCTCTGGAAACACCATATATTTT
CASSLGDRPSSGNTIYF
>NA|few|TRBV6-5|TRBJ1-1
TGTGCCAGCAGTTACCAAGGCCTATCGAACACTGAAGCTTTCTTT
CASSYQGLSNTEAFF
>NA|NA|TRBV6-1|TRBJ2-3
TGTGCCACCACTGAAATGGGGGGGGGCATGCGAGATACGCAGTATTTT
CATTEMGGGMRDTQYF
>NA|NA|TRBV9|TRBJ1-5
TGTGCCAGCAGCGTATCGTCAGGGGGCAATCAGCCCCAGCATTTT
CASSVSSGGNQPQHF
>NA|NA|TRBV5-1|TRBJ1-1
TGCGCCAGCAGTGTCGGCCCTCAGAACACTGAAGCTTTCTTT
CASSVGPQNTEAFF
>NA|few|TRBV6-1|TRBJ1-2
TGTGCCAGCAGTGAAGTTGCAGGGAGGTTTGGCTACACCTTC
CASSEVAGRFGYTF
>NA|NA|TRBV18|TRBJ2-5
TGTGCCAGCTCACCGCTCCGGGACGGCCAAGAGACCCAGTACTTC
CASSPLRDGQETQYF
>NA|few|TRBV28|TRBJ2-3
TGTGCCAGCAGTTTAGGGGGGCTCCCCACAGATACGCAGTATTTT
CASSLGGLPTDTQYF